Shown below are 10 T cell receptor beta chains from a single sample sequenced in a study of OX40 agonist ivuxolimab in advanced cancers. Repertoires were generated with immunoSEQ multiplex PCR, while TCRdb's copy carries only in-frame clones and drops some. Among tens of thousands of clones listed, roughly 84% were seen once. Material: CD4+ or CD8+ T cells sorted from blood, obtained in a trial of the OX40 agonist ivuxolimab. Source of these receptors: an adult with an advanced solid tumor such as melanoma, head and neck, liver or kidney cancer.

This sequence joins TRBV30 and TRBJ1-4; a weak D match, TRBD1 (6 bases). Germline V lookup: CDR1 GTSNPN, CDR2 SVGIG (reference sequence). V was pared by 4 bases and J by 6 bases, with 12 bases between. The CDR3 runs 13 residues. CDR3 protein: CAWNPYRDEKLFF. DNA for the CDR3: TGTGCCTGGAACCCCTACAGGGATGAAAAACTGTTTTTT.

The chain employs TRBV9 and TRBJ1-1, with D unclear. Deletions cut 0 bases from V and 0 bases from J, with 15 bases between. The CDR3 runs 17 residues. The germline gives CDR1 SGDLS, CDR2 YYNGEE. The CDR3, as DNA: TGTGCCAGCAGCGTAGGCCATGAAGGCGGATTGAACACTGAAGCTTTCTTT. Translating gives CASSVGHEGGLNTEAFF.

V gene TRBV19 combines with J gene TRBJ2-1, with 8 bases matching TRBD2. The J segment lost 2 bases and the V segment lost 7 bases, leaving 16 bases of the junction unmatched. Germline CDR1 reads LNHDA; CDR2 reads SQIVND (reference sequence). The CDR3 spans 18 residues. The CDR3 spells CASTRILDTSGAYNEQFF. The CDR3 nucleotides read TGTGCCAGTACCCGAATATTGGATACTAGCGGTGCCTACAATGAGCAGTTCTTC.

The chain employs TRBV6-1 and TRBJ1-3; the D gene is possibly TRBD1 (6 bases). Germline lookup yields CDR1 MNHNS and CDR2 SASEGT. The germline V and J ends were trimmed by 8 bases and 3 bases, with 17 bases remaining between them. The CDR3 is 15 residues long. The CDR3 region is CASSEPGRGGNTIYF. The CDR3 coding sequence is TGTGCCAGCTCCGAGCCTGGCAGGGGTGGAAACACCATATATTTT.

This sequence joins TRBV6-5 and TRBJ1-2; 8 bases align to TRBD1. Germline V CDR1 and CDR2: MNHEY, SVGAGI. J gave up 4 bases and V 6 bases, and 1 base lay outside the gene matches. This CDR3 region has 12 residues. The CDR3 nucleotides are TGTGCCAGCAGACAGGGGGGCTATGGCTACACCTTC. This codes for CASRQGGYGYTF.

The genes are TRBV5-1 and TRBJ2-3; either TRBD1 or TRBD2 may fit D (5 bases each). Germline CDR1 reads SGHRS; CDR2 reads YFSETQ. The CDR3 covers 18 residues. V was trimmed by 6 bases and J by 6 bases, leaving 29 bases between them. The CDR3 DNA reads TGCGCCAGCACGTACCTTGTTGCTACAGGAGGAGTTCGGGATACGCAGTATTTT. It translates to CASTYLVATGGVRDTQYF.

V and J are TRBV19 and TRBJ2-7; D call uncertain. From germline, CDR1 is LNHDA and CDR2 SQIVND (reference sequence). Trimming took 9 bases from V and 5 from J, leaving 17 bases between them. This CDR3 has 13 residues. CDR3 in amino acids: CASRPGPWDEQYF. CDR3 coding DNA: TGTGCCAGCAGACCGGGCCCCTGGGACGAGCAGTACTTC.

The rearrangement uses TRBV6-5 and TRBJ1-1, with D tentatively TRBD1 (6 bases). V lost 4 bases and J 5 bases, leaving 8 bases between the germline ends. Germline V gene sequence: CDR1 MNHEY, CDR2 SVGAGI. The CDR3 has 12 amino acids. The CDR3 loop is CASSSTGTEAFF. In DNA form, the CDR3 reads TGTGCCAGCAGTTCGACAGGAACTGAAGCTTTCTTT.

The genes are TRBV2 and TRBJ2-7; 12 bases are a match to TRBD2. The germline gives CDR1 SNHLY, CDR2 FYNNEI. This CDR3 is 16 amino acids long. J gave up 4 bases and V 5 bases, and 9 bases lay outside the gene matches. The CDR3: CASSPSTSGRWYEQYF. In nucleotides, the CDR3 is TGTGCCAGCAGTCCTTCGACTAGCGGGAGATGGTACGAGCAGTACTTC.

This chain links TRBV9 with TRBJ1-6; 7 bases align to TRBD1. The V gene end was trimmed by 6 bases and the J gene end by 6 bases; junction bases not matched to a gene: 12. CDR3 length equals 16 residues. Germline lookup yields CDR1 SGDLS and CDR2 YYNGEE. CDR3 sequence: CASTVGGTASNSPLHF. The CDR3 coding sequence is TGTGCCAGCACAGTCGGAGGGACAGCCAGTAATTCACCCCTCCACTTT.